The rows below give T cell receptor beta chains drawn from one sample of a study of regulatory T cells in long-lasting Graves disease. From the multiplex PCR reads, TCRdb called clonotypes with MiXCR, one entry per CDR3 protein. The data show 350,000 to 450,000 distinct CDR3 sequences, with about 11% seen just once and about 20% held by the top ten. These records were also assigned to another study, of T cells in Graves' hyperthyroidism and ophthalmopathy.

The source material was peripheral blood mononuclear cells (PBMCs), sampled at new diagnosis, from a patient treated with antithyroid drugs. Every receptor here comes from a woman between 18 and 30 years old with Graves disease. Each CDR3 is given with its conserved first and last residue. D genes are given only for firm matches. The size entry is marked missing in some rows and otherwise reads once, few, many or a size class.

v_call: TRBV14
d_call: .
j_call: TRBJ1-1
clone_size: few
cdr3_nt: TGTGCCAGCAGCCAAGTAGAAGGGACCCTGAACACTGAAGCTTTCTTT
cdr3_aa: CASSQVEGTLNTEAFF

v_call: TRBV30
d_call: .
j_call: TRBJ1-1
clone_size: many
cdr3_nt: TGTGCCAGCCAGCGAGGGCTCACTGAAGCTTTCTTT
cdr3_aa: CASQRGLTEAFF

v_call: TRBV28
d_call: .
j_call: TRBJ2-7
clone_size: many
cdr3_nt: TGTGCCAGCAACGAGGGTGTAGGGCGCGAGCAGTACTTC
cdr3_aa: CASNEGVGREQYF

v_call: TRBV5-6
d_call: TRBD1
j_call: TRBJ2-5
clone_size: .
cdr3_nt: TGTGCCAGCAGCTTGGGGACAGGGGCCACTACAAGGGAGACCCAGTACTTC
cdr3_aa: CASSLGTGATTRETQYF

v_call: TRBV6-2/TRBV6-3
d_call: TRBD1
j_call: TRBJ1-5
clone_size: many
cdr3_nt: TGTGCCAGCGACAGGGATTTAGCTGGCAATCAGCCCCAGCATTTT
cdr3_aa: CASDRDLAGNQPQHF

v_call: TRBV28
d_call: TRBD1
j_call: TRBJ2-3
clone_size: many
cdr3_nt: TGTGCCAGCAGTCACGGGGACAGGACAAGCACAGATACGCAGTATTTT
cdr3_aa: CASSHGDRTSTDTQYF

v_call: TRBV27
d_call: .
j_call: TRBJ1-1
clone_size: .
cdr3_nt: TGTGCCAGCTACATGGGAGAGAACACTGAAGCTTTCTTT
cdr3_aa: CASYMGENTEAFF

v_call: TRBV27
d_call: .
j_call: TRBJ1-4
clone_size: few
cdr3_nt: TGTGCCAGCAGTCGTCGATTGAGGACTAATGAAAAACTGTTTTTT
cdr3_aa: CASSRRLRTNEKLFF

v_call: TRBV10-3
d_call: .
j_call: TRBJ1-1
clone_size: .
cdr3_nt: TGTGCCATCAGCTACCCCGGGAACACTGAAGCTTTCTTT
cdr3_aa: CAISYPGNTEAFF

v_call: TRBV5-5
d_call: .
j_call: TRBJ2-1
clone_size: few
cdr3_nt: TGTGCCAGCAGCCTGGGTTCGGGTGTTTTGGGTGAGCAGTTCTTC
cdr3_aa: CASSLGSGVLGEQFF

v_call: TRBV11-2
d_call: .
j_call: TRBJ1-1
clone_size: many
cdr3_nt: TGTGCCAGCAGCTTAGAGGGGGGGGCTCGGACTGAAGCTTTCTTT
cdr3_aa: CASSLEGGARTEAFF